The sequence of this TCR beta chain was determined in a study of response to subunit inactivated influenza vaccine. Germline assignment: CDR1 DFQATT and CDR2 SNEGSKA (reference sequence). The CDR3 spans 18 residues. Trimming cost V 2 bases and J 3 bases; bases outside gene matches: 14. TCRdb fed the RT-PCR reads into MiXCR, producing one record per CDR3 protein. The sample contains a few hundred thousand distinct CDR3 sequences, around 10% of which appear only once. In addition, the sample was reused for a study of T cells expressing NK-cell markers. That paper states: The authors generated TCR beta cDNA through 5'RACE template switching with UMIs.

V usage is TRBV20-1 and J usage is TRBJ2-1; 9 nucleotides agree with TRBD1. The material was PBMCs from blood, obtained on the day of vaccination. This sequence was found in a man aged 50 to 59 who received an inactivated influenza vaccine. Here the CDR3 DNA reads TGCAGTGCTAGAAGGGTCCCGGGCCAGGGACAGGGCTACAATGAGCAGTTCTTC. Its translation is CSARRVPGQGQGYNEQFF.